This T cell receptor beta chain was sequenced during a study of blood T cell repertoires in COVID-19. Sequenced by immunoSEQ multiplex PCR; TCRdb stores in-frame clones only, minus some. Of 120,000 to 150,000 clones listed, about 90% were seen once; the top ten hold approximately 3.8%. Sequenced input: PBMCs or T cells enriched from blood (not recorded which). This receptor was obtained from a woman aged 40 to 55 who had been exposed to COVID-19.

This CDR3 is CAILQGSNSPLHF. In DNA form, the CDR3 reads TGTGCCATTCTGCAGGGGTCTAATTCACCCCTCCACTTT. V usage is TRBV10-3 and J usage is TRBJ1-6, with D possibly TRBD1 on 6 matching bases. CDR1 is ENHRY, CDR2 SYGVKD, per germline. CDR3 length equals 13 residues. V was trimmed by 9 bases and J by 6 bases, leaving 12 bases between them.